Detailed here is one TCR beta chain. The antigen it binds to is not known. Per-nucleotide qualities are absent, and no much larger clonotype sits a single base away. This sample was taken from a study of blood T cell repertoires in COVID-19 (dated by TCRdb to 2020 to 2021). Turning to the overall study: Samples from collaborators originated in the United States, Italy and Spain and spanned both the acute and convalescent phases of COVID-19. The material from the prospective study consisted of cDNA or gDNA derived from T cells, B-cell-depleted T cells, or PBMCs. Subjects who had been exposed to COVID-19, were actively infected with it, or had recovered from it provided the deeply sampled blood TCRbeta repertoires that made up the dataset. The repertoires were released in a freely available public database meant as a resource for research on the immune response to SARS-CoV-2. Samples came from the ongoing ImmuneRACE study (first 160 participants) plus 1,254 subjects from 6 global collaborators. Sample metadata almost always included a de-identified subject ID, COVID-19 status, age in years and sex. Where available, HLA class I and class II types were obtained from metadata supplied by the sample provider rather than from assay-based typing. General conclusions and limits of the study: The quantity of clinical and demographic metadata differed by source and by participant and was supplied without curation.

Including the terminal cysteine and phenylalanine, the CDR3 comprises 13 residues. Here the CDR3 DNA is all that survives: 39 bases in frame from base 1. Deletion took 3 bases off V and 2 bases off J, with a span of 6 bases between the germline ends. The germline V gene encodes CDR1 MRHNA and CDR2 SNTAGT. TCRbeta CDR3 regions were amplified from genomic DNA by means of the immunoSEQ Assay, a bias-controlled multiplex PCR. As for how the authors treated the data: Within the assay, amplification of reference gene primers was used to estimate how many nucleated cells each sample contained. To quantify the absolute abundance of each unique TCRbeta CDR3 rearrangement, sequence reads were collapsed and filtered. For each sample, productive Simpson clonality was calculated as the square root of Simpson's diversity index over productive rearrangements. TCRdb's version of the immuneACCESS table is confined to in-frame rearrangements and falls short of the full clone set. An unresolved V gene accounts for under half of the shortfall where checked; the remainder is of unknown origin. D and trimming come from the DNA, and the V and J calls and clone size come from that table. In this sample the table shows some 170,000 clones, approximately 80% of which occur a single time. The ten biggest clones cover about 11% of the sample.

Whole blood was collected in K2EDTA tubes by collaborating institutions according to the institutions' own protocols. For TCRbeta analysis, collaborator samples were shipped as frozen whole blood, as isolated PBMCs, or as DNA extracted from either sample type. This chain is built from TRBV6-4 and TRBJ2-3, with no confidently assigned D gene. The sequencing input was peripheral blood. The receptor's source is a human donor in a cohort sampled during active COVID-19. The bases are TGTGCCAGCAGTGAAGCCTTCACAGATACGCAGTATTTT. It translates as CASSEAFTDTQYF.